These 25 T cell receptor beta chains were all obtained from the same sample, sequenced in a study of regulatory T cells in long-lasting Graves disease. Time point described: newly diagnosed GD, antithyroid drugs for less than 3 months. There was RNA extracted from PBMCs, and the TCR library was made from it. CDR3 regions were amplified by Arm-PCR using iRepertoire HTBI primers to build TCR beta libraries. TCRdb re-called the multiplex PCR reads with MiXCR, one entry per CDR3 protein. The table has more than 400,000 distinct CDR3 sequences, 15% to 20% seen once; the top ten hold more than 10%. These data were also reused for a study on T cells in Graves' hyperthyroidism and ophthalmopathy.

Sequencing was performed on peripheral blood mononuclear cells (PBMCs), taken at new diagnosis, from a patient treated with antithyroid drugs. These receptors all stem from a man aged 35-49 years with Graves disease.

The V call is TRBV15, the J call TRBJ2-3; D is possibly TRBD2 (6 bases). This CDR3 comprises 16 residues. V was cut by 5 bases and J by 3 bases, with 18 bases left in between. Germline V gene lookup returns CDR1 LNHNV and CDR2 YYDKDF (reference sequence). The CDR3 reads CATSPTASGPTDTQYF. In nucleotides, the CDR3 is TGTGCCACCAGCCCAACTGCAAGCGGGCCTACAGATACGCAGTATTTT.

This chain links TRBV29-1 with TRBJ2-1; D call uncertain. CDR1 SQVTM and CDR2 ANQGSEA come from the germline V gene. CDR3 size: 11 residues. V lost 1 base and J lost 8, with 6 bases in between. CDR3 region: CSVEGIDEQFF. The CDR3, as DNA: TGCAGCGTTGAAGGGATAGATGAGCAGTTCTTC.

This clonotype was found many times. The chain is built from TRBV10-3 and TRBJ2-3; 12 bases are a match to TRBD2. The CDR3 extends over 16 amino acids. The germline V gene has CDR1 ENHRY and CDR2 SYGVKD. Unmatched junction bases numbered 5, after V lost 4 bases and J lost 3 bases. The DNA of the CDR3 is TGTGCCATCAGTGGGCGAGGGACTAGCGGGACAGATACGCAGTATTTT. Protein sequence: CAISGRGTSGTDTQYF.

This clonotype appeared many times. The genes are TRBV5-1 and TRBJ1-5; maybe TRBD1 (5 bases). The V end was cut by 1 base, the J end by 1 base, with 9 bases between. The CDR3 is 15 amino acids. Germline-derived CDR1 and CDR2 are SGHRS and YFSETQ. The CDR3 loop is CASSLTGLSNQPQHF. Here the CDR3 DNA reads TGCGCCAGCAGCTTGACAGGATTAAGCAATCAGCCCCAGCATTTT.

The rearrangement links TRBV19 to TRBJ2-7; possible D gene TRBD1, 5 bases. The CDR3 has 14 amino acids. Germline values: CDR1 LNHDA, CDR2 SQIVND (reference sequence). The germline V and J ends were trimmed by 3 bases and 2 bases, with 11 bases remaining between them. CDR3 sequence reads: CASSIMAGTYEQYF. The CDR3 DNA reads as TGTGCCAGTAGTATCATGGCAGGGACCTACGAGCAGTACTTC.

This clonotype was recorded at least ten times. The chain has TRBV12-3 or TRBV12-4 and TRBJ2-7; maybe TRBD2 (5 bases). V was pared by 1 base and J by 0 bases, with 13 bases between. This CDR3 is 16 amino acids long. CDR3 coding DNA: TGTGCCAGCAGTTTAGAAGTCGGGATTCCCTCCTACGAGCAGTACTTC. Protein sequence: CASSLEVGIPSYEQYF.

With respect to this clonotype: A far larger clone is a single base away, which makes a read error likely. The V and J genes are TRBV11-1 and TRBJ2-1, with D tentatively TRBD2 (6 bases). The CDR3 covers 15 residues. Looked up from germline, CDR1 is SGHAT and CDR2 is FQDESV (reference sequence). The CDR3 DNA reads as TGTGCCAGCAGCCTGACTAGTACCTCCTACAATGAGCAGCTCTTC. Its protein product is CASSLTSTSYNEQLF.

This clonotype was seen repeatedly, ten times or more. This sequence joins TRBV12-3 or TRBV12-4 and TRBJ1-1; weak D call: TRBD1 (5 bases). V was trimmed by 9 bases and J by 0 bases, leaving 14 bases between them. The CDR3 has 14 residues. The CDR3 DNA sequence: TGTGCCAGTTATGGCCCGGACATGAACACTGAAGCTTTCTTT. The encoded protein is CASYGPDMNTEAFF.

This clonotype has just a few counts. The chain's CDR3 is CASRPYGGPYGYTF. For the CDR3, the DNA is TGTGCCAGCCGCCCCTACGGGGGACCGTATGGCTACACCTTC. The rearrangement links TRBV2 to TRBJ1-2, with D possibly matching TRBD1 (5 bases). Trimming shortened V by 8 bases and J by 5 bases, and 18 bases separated the two germline ends. This CDR3 is built from 14 residues. CDR1 and CDR2 (germline): SNHLY, FYNNEI.

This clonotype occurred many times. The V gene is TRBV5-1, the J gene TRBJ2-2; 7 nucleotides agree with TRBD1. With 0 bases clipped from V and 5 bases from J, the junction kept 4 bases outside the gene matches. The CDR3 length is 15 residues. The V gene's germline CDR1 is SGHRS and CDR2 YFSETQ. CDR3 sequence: CASSLVTGETGELFF. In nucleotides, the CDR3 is TGCGCCAGCAGCTTGGTTACAGGGGAAACCGGGGAGCTGTTTTTT.

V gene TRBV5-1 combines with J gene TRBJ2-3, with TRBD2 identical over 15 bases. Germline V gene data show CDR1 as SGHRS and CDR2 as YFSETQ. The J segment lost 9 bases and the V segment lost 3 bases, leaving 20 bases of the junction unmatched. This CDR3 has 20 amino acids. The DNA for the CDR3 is TGCGCCAGCAGCTCGGGACTAGCGGGAGGTAACCCCTTTGAGAGAGGAACGCAGTATTTT. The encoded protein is CASSSGLAGGNPFERGTQYF.

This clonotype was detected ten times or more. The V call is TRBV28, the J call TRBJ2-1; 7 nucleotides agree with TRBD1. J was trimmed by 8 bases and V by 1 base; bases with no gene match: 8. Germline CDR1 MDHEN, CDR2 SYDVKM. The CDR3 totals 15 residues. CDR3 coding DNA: TGTGCCAGCAGTTTATCCGTGACAGGGATGGATGAGCAGTTCTTC. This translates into CASSLSVTGMDEQFF.

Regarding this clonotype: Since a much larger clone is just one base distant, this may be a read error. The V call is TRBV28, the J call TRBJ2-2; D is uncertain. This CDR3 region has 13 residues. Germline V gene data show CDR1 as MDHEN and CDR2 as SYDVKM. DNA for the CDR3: TGTGCCAGCAAAGAAACGAACACCGAGGAGCTGTTTTTT. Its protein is CASKETNTEELFF.

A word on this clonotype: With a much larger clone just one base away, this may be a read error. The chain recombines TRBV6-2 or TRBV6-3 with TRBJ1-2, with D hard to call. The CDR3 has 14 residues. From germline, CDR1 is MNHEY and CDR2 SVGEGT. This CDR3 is CAGSSGPDGSLYTF. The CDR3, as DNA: TGTGCCGGCAGTTCAGGACCGGATGGGTCTCTCTACACCTTC.

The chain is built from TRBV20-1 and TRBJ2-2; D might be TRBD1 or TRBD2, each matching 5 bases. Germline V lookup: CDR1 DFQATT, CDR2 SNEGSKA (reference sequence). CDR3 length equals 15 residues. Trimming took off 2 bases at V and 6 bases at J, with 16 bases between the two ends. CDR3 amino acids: CSARPPGALAGELFF. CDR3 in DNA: TGCAGTGCTAGACCTCCCGGGGCGCTAGCCGGGGAGCTGTTTTTT.

CDR3 protein: CASSYQPQDTEAFF. CDR3 DNA sequence: TGTGCCAGCAGTTACCAGCCGCAGGACACTGAAGCTTTCTTT. This sequence joins TRBV6-5 and TRBJ1-1; D ambiguous. Looked up from germline, CDR1 is MNHEY and CDR2 is SVGAGI. V was trimmed by 2 bases and J by 3 bases, leaving 10 bases between them. This CDR3 has 14 residues.

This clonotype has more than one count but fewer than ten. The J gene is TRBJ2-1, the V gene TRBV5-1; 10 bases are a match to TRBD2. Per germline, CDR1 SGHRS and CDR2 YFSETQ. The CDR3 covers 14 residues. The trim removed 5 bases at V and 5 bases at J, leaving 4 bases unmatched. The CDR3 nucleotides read TGCGCCAGCAGTCTAGCGGGAGATCACAATGAGCAGTTCTTC. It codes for CASSLAGDHNEQFF.

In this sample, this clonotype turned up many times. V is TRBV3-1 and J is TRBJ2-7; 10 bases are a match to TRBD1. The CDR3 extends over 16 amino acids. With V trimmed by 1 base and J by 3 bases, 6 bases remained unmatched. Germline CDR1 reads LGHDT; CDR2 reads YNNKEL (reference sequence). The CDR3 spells CASSQATGQGLYEQYF. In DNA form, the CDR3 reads TGTGCCAGCAGCCAAGCTACGGGACAGGGGCTCTACGAGCAGTACTTC.

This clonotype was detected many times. The CDR3 is CASSQAAYHQPQHF. DNA for the CDR3: TGTGCCAGCAGCCAAGCCGCCTATCATCAGCCCCAGCATTTT. The genes are TRBV3-1 and TRBJ1-5, with D unresolved. The V end was cut by 1 base, the J end by 5 bases, with 9 bases between. In germline, CDR1 is LGHDT, CDR2 YNNKEL (reference sequence). The CDR3 runs to 14 residues.

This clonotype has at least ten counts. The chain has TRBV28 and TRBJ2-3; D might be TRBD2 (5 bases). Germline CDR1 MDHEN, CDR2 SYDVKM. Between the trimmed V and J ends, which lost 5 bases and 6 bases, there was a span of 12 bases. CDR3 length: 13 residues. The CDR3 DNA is TGTGCCAGCAGTGCGACTATTTCTGATACGCAGTATTTT. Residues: CASSATISDTQYF. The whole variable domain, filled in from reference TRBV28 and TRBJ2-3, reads DVKVTQSSRYLVKRTGEKVFLECVQDMDHENMFWYRQDPGLGLRLIYFSYDVKMKEKGDIPEGYSVSREKKERFSLILESASTNQTSMYLCASSATISDTQYFGPGTRLTVL.

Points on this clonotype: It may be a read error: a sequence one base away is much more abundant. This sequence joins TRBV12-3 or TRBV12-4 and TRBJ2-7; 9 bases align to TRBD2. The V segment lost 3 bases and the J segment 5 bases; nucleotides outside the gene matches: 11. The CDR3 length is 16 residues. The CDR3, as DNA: TGTGCCAGCAGTTTTGCGGGAGGGCTTGAATTACACGAGCAGTACTTC. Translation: CASSFAGGLELHEQYF.

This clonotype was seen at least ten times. CDR3 DNA sequence: TGTGCCACCAGTGATTTGGTAGGGTTTGGTAACAATGAGCAGTTCTTC. It yields the protein CATSDLVGFGNNEQFF. This rearrangement joins TRBV24-1 to TRBJ2-1; D is uncertain. Trimming pared 0 bases from V and 5 bases from J, leaving 13 bases between. CDR1 is KGHDR and CDR2 is SFDVKD in the germline V gene. CDR3 length: 16 amino acids.

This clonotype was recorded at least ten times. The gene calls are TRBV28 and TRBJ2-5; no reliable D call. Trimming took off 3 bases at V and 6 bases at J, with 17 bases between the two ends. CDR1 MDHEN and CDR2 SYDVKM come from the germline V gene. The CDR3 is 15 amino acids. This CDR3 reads CASSLRERFRQTQYF. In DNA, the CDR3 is TGTGCCAGCAGTTTGAGAGAGCGATTTAGGCAGACCCAGTACTTC.

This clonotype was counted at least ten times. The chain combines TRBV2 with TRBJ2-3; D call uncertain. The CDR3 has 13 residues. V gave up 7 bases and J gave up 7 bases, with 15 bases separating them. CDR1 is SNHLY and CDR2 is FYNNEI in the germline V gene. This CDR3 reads CASIGPSANTQYF. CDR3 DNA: TGTGCCAGCATTGGACCATCGGCAAATACGCAGTATTTT.

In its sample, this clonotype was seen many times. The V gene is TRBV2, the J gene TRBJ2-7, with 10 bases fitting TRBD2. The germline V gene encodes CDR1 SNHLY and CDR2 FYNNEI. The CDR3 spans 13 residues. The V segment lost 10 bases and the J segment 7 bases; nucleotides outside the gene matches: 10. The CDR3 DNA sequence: TGTGCCACCACTCCTAGCGGGAGTGGAGAGCAGTACTTC. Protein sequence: CATTPSGSGEQYF.